These 14 T cell receptor beta chains originate from one sample sequenced in a study of cytomegalovirus exposure and HLA in healthy donors. The PCR ran on 60 Vbeta and 13 Jbeta primers. Produced via immunoSEQ multiplex PCR; TCRdb's table is partial and in-frame only. The sample yields roughly 170,000 clones, about 79% seen once. The sample taken for sequencing was PBMCs. These receptors came from a female donor in good health and CMV-seronegative.

This chain joins TRBV5-1 and TRBJ2-2, with D possibly matching TRBD2 (5 bases). Germline assignment: CDR1 SGHRS and CDR2 YFSETQ. V gave up 0 bases and J gave up 0 bases, with 15 bases separating them. The CDR3 consists of 18 residues. The CDR3 loop reads CASSLAKGALSNTGELFF. CDR3 DNA: TGCGCCAGCAGCTTGGCCAAGGGAGCACTCTCGAACACCGGGGAGCTGTTTTTT.

The V and J genes are TRBV5-1 and TRBJ2-5, with TRBD2 matching over 11 bases. The CDR3 consists of 13 residues. Germline V lookup: CDR1 SGHRS, CDR2 YFSETQ. The V segment lost 6 bases and the J segment 5 bases; nucleotides outside the gene matches: 3. CDR3: CASKLAGDETQYF. The CDR3 DNA reads TGCGCCAGCAAACTAGCGGGAGATGAGACCCAGTACTTC.

This clone turned up a few times. This chain connects TRBV15 to TRBJ2-7; 10 bases match TRBD1. The V gene's germline CDR1 is LNHNV and CDR2 YYDKDF (reference sequence). This CDR3 spans 14 amino acids. V trimming: 3 bases; J trimming: 2 bases; junction bases outside the gene matches: 1. CDR3 in amino acids: CATSSDRGPYEQYF. DNA of the CDR3: TGTGCCACCAGCAGCGACAGGGGGCCCTACGAGCAGTACTTC.

The V call is TRBV2, the J call TRBJ2-3; tentative D call: TRBD2 (7 bases). Looked up from germline, CDR1 is SNHLY and CDR2 is FYNNEI. This CDR3 region has 15 residues. Trimming took 3 bases from V and 6 from J, leaving 16 bases between them. The chain's CDR3 is CASSDTPGGADTQYF. In DNA, the CDR3 is TGTGCCAGCAGTGACACCCCGGGGGGCGCGGATACGCAGTATTTT.

The chain combines TRBV29-1 with TRBJ2-7; 7 nucleotides match TRBD1. Germline CDR1 SQVTM, CDR2 ANQGSEA. V was pared by 1 base and J by 8 bases, with 14 bases of the junction left unmatched. This CDR3 region has 15 residues. CDR3 nucleotide sequence: TGCAGCGTTGAAGTCCCAACAGGGGCTGACCGAAAGCAGTACTTC. This translates into CSVEVPTGADRKQYF.

The chain links TRBV7-6 to TRBJ2-7; D may be TRBD2 (6 bases). V was pared by 4 bases and J by 6 bases, with 16 bases between. The CDR3 is 14 amino acids. Per germline, CDR1 SGHVS and CDR2 FNYEAQ. Here the CDR3 DNA reads TGTGCCAGCAGCTACCGGGACTCCCCCTCCGAGCAGTACTTC. This sequence encodes CASSYRDSPSEQYF.

The chain combines TRBV5-4 with TRBJ2-5; 8 bases match TRBD1. The trim removed 3 bases at V and 3 bases at J, leaving 4 bases unmatched. Germline assignment: CDR1 SGHNT and CDR2 YYREEE (reference sequence). The length of the CDR3 is 14 residues. The CDR3 DNA is TGTGCCAGCAGCTCGAAGACAGGGGAAGAGACCCAGTACTTC. Its translation: CASSSKTGEETQYF. The full variable domain, in which reference TRBV5-4 and TRBJ2-5 provide the parts outside the CDR3, is ETGVTQSPTHLIKTRGQQVTLRCSSQSGHNTVSWYQQALGQGPQFIFQYYREEENGRGNFPPRFSGLQFPNYSSELNVNALELDDSALYLCASSSKTGEETQYFGPGTRLLVL.

V is TRBV7-2 and J is TRBJ2-5; 10 bases match TRBD2. The CDR3 runs to 15 residues. V was clipped by 7 bases and J by 2 bases; unmatched bases: 7. Germline CDR1 is SGHTA and CDR2 is FQGNSA. The DNA of the CDR3 is TGTGCCAGCACTACCATACTAGCGGGGCAAGAGACCCAGTACTTC. This codes for CASTTILAGQETQYF.

The V call is TRBV10-3, the J call TRBJ1-5; D gene ambiguous. Looked up from germline, CDR1 is ENHRY and CDR2 is SYGVKD. This CDR3 contains 12 residues. V lost 3 bases to trimming and J lost 7 bases, with 7 bases between them. Here the CDR3 DNA reads TGTGCCATCAGTGACCAGGTCCAGCCCCAGCATTTT. Translated: CAISDQVQPQHF.

DNA for the CDR3: TGTGCCAGCAGCTTGGACGTGACTAGCGGGAAGACCCAGTACTTC. The encoded protein is CASSLDVTSGKTQYF. The rearrangement uses TRBV5-5 and TRBJ2-5, with 11 bases identical to TRBD2. The germline gives CDR1 SGHKS, CDR2 YYEKEE (reference sequence). Trimming removed 0 bases from V and 6 bases from J; junction bases left unmatched: 4. The CDR3 contains 15 residues.

This chain joins TRBV6-5 and TRBJ2-3; D uncertain. V dropped 2 bases and J dropped 4 bases, with 7 bases sitting between them. CDR1 is MNHEY, CDR2 SVGAGI, per germline. The CDR3 has 13 amino acids. CDR3 nucleotides: TGTGCCAGCAGTTACGTTCGGGCAGATACGCAGTATTTT. It codes for CASSYVRADTQYF.

The V call is TRBV18, the J call TRBJ1-1; 9 bases align to TRBD1. J was trimmed by 1 base and V by 2 bases; bases with no gene match: 2. This CDR3 is built from 15 residues. CDR1 and CDR2 from the germline V gene are KGHSH and LQKENI. The CDR3, as DNA: TGTGCCAGCTCACCAGACAGGGGGAAGAACACTGAAGCTTTCTTT. Amino acid sequence: CASSPDRGKNTEAFF.

The rearrangement links TRBV6-6 to TRBJ2-7; 13 bases agree with TRBD2. The CDR3 extends over 16 amino acids. V dropped 2 bases and J dropped 2; count of bases not matched to a gene: 3. Germline assignment: CDR1 MNHNY and CDR2 SVGAGI (reference sequence). The CDR3 nucleotides read TGTGCCAGCAGTTACGGGACTAGCGGGGTCCCCTACGAGCAGTACTTC. It encodes CASSYGTSGVPYEQYF.

This clone occurred a few times. The rearrangement uses TRBV28 and TRBJ2-7; D is perhaps TRBD1 (6 bases). The ends were cut back, 6 bases at V and 0 bases at J, with 9 bases in the middle. The CDR3 spans 13 residues. CDR1 MDHEN and CDR2 SYDVKM come from the germline V gene. CDR3 coding DNA: TGTGCCAGCAGGGACAGCAGCTCCTACGAGCAGTACTTC. Translated, it gives CASRDSSSYEQYF.